This T cell receptor (beta chain) was observed in a study of T-cell reconstitution after alpha-beta-depleted transplantation in children. Study-wide points: Several hundred expanded graft clones reportedly supplied alpha-beta T cells about two months after transplant. Where some patients showed high TCRbeta diversity at day 60, it came from recipient T cells and thymic progenitors that had survived.

A TCRbeta library incorporating unique molecular identifiers was prepared. TCRdb ran MiXCR on the PCR reads and lists one entry per CDR3 protein. The sample includes 25,000 to 30,000 distinct CDR3 sequences, roughly 5.7% of them seen just once. Trimming took off 3 bases at V and 2 bases at J, with 23 bases between the two ends. The CDR3 is 19 residues long. The germline V gene has CDR1 LGHDT and CDR2 YNNKEL (reference sequence). Turning to this clonotype: Its matching antigen is unknown.

The clonotype originates from a male patient between 10 and 17 years old who had a stem cell transplant for acute myeloid leukemia, so the T cells may come from the graft donor. The chain uses TRBV3-1 and TRBJ2-1; D might be TRBD2 (5 bases). This material consisted of PBMCs, mostly from graft donor cells, taken 180 days after TCRalphabeta/CD19-depleted stem cell transplant. In DNA form, the CDR3 reads TGTGCCAGCAGCCAGGAGGTTGTCTTGACGCTCAAGGCCTACAATGAGCAGTTCTTC. Translated, it gives CASSQEVVLTLKAYNEQFF.